This T cell receptor beta chain was sequenced for a study of cytomegalovirus exposure and HLA in healthy donors. Vbeta (60) and Jbeta (13) primers were used in the PCR. Assay used: immunoSEQ multiplex PCR; TCRdb lists only in-frame clones, some missing. This sample has 150,000 to 200,000 clones, with roughly 74% found just once. The ends were cut back, 2 bases at V and 5 bases at J, with 19 bases in the middle. The length of the CDR3 is 16 residues. Germline CDR1 reads SGHRS; CDR2 reads YFSETQ. The chain employs TRBV5-1 and TRBJ2-5, with D possibly matching TRBD1 (5 bases). Sequencing was performed on PBMCs. The TCR comes from a female donor in good health and CMV-seronegative. DNA for the CDR3: TGCGCCAGCAGCTTAGGAACAGGAAGGTATGAGGAGACCCAGTACTTC. Translation: CASSLGTGRYEETQYF.